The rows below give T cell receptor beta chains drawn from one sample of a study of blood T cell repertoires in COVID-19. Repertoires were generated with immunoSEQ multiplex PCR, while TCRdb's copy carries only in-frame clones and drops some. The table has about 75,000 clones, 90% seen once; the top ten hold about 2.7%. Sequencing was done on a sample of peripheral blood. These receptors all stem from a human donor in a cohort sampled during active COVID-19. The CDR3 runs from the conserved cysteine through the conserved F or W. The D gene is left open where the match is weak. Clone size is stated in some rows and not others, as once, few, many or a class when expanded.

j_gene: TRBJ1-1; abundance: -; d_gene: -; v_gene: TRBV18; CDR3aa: CASSPTRGVNTEAFF; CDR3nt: TGTGCCAGCTCACCTACCCGCGGAGTGAACACTGAAGCTTTCTTT
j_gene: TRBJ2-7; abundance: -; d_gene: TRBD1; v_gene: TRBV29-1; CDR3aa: CSVDLGTAEQYF; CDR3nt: TGCAGCGTTGACCTCGGGACAGCCGAGCAGTACTTC
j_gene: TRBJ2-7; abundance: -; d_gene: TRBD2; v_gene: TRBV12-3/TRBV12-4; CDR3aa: CASSRSPGGPAF; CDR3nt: TGTGCCAGCAGTCGGTCGCCGGGAGGACCCGCCTTC
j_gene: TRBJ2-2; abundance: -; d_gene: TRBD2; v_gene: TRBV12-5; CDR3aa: CASGEGGLAGMNTGELFF; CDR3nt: TGTGCTAGTGGCGAGGGGGGCCTAGCGGGGATGAACACCGGGGAGCTGTTTTTT
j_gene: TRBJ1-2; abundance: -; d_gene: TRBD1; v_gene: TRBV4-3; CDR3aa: CASSQEGHRGMPYGYTF; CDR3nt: TGCGCCAGCAGCCAAGAGGGGCACAGGGGGATGCCTTATGGCTACACCTTC
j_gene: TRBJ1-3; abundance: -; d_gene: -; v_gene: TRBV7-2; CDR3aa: CASSPQGLAGNTIYF; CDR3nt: TGTGCCAGCAGCCCGCAGGGGTTGGCTGGAAACACCATATATTTT
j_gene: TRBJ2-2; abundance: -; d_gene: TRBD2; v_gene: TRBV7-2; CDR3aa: CASSLIAGGRITGELFF; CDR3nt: TGTGCCAGCAGCCTCATAGCGGGAGGGCGTATCACCGGGGAGCTGTTTTTT
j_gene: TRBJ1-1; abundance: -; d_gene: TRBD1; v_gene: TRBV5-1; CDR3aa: CASSGGQEAFF; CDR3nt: TGCGCCAGCAGCGGGGGACAGGAAGCTTTCTTT
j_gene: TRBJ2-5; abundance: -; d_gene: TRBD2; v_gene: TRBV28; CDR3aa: CASSLALAGVETQYF; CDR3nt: TGTGCCAGCAGTTTAGCACTAGCGGGAGTAGAGACCCAGTACTTC
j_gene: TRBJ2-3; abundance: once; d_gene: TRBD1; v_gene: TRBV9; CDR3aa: CASSEDRGQDTQYF; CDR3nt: TGTGCCAGCAGCGAGGACAGGGGACAAGATACGCAGTATTTT
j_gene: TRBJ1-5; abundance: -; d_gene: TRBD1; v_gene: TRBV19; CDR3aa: CASSKQGFADQPQHF; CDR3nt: TGTGCCAGTAGCAAACAGGGGTTCGCAGATCAGCCCCAGCATTTT
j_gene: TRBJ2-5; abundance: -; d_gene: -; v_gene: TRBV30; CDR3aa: CAWSWSAETQYF; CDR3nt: TGTGCCTGGAGTTGGAGCGCAGAGACCCAGTACTTC
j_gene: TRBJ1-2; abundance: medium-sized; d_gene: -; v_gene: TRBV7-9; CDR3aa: CASTSTGVRGYTF; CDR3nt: TGTGCCAGCACGTCGACAGGAGTCCGCGGCTACACCTTC
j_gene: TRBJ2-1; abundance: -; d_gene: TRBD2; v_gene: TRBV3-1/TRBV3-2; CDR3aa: CASSPSRTSGKAGNEQFF; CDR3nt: TGTGCCAGCAGCCCGTCCCGGACTAGCGGGAAGGCTGGCAATGAGCAGTTCTTC
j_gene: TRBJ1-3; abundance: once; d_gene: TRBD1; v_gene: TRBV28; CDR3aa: CASSDRAVSGNTIYF; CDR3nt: TGTGCCAGCAGTGACAGGGCCGTCTCTGGAAACACCATATATTTT
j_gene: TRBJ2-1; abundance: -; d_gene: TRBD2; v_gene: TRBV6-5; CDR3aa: CASRGLAGGDNEQFF; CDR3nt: TGTGCCAGCAGGGGTCTAGCGGGAGGGGACAATGAGCAGTTCTTC
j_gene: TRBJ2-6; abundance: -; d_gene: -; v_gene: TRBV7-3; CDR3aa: CASSFPDSGANVLTF; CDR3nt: TGTGCCAGCAGCTTCCCAGACTCTGGGGCCAACGTCCTGACTTTC
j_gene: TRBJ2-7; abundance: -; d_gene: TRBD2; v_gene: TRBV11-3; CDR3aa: CASSSGGTASYEQYF; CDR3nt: TGTGCCAGCAGCAGCGGGGGGACGGCCTCCTACGAGCAGTACTTC
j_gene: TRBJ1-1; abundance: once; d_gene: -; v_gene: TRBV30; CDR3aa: CAWSITRTEAFF; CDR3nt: TGTGCCTGGAGTATCACCAGGACTGAAGCTTTCTTT
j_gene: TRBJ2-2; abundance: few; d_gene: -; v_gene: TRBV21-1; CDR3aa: CASVKTATNTGELFF; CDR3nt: TGTGCCAGCGTAAAGACAGCCACGAACACCGGGGAGCTGTTTTTT
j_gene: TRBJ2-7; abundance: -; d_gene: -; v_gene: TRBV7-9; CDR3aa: CASSLEGGSYEQYF; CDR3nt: TGTGCCAGCAGCTTAGAGGGGGGGTCCTACGAGCAGTACTTC
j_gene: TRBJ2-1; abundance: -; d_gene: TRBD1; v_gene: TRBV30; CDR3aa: CAWTPGSLGQGAGEQFF; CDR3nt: TGTGCCTGGACCCCCGGGTCCCTCGGACAGGGGGCAGGTGAGCAGTTCTTC
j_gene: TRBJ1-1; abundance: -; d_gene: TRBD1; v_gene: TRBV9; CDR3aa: CASSVNRVEGANTEAFF; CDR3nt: TGTGCCAGCAGCGTAAATAGGGTGGAGGGGGCGAACACTGAAGCTTTCTTT
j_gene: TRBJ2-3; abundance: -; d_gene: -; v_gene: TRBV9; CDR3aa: CASSVGGFTDTQYF; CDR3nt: TGTGCCAGCAGCGTAGGTGGCTTCACAGATACGCAGTATTTT
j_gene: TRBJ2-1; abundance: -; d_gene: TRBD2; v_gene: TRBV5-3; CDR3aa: CARSPRGLAGNRNAQFF; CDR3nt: TGTGCCAGAAGCCCCAGGGGACTAGCGGGGAACCGAAACGCGCAGTTCTTC
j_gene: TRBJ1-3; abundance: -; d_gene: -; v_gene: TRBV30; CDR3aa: CAWSTPSWERGNTIYF; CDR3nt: TGTGCCTGGAGTACCCCCTCGTGGGAGCGGGGAAACACCATATATTTT
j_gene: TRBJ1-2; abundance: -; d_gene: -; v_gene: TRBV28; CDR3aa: CASTQGDYGYTF; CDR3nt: TGTGCCAGCACCCAAGGGGACTATGGCTACACCTTC
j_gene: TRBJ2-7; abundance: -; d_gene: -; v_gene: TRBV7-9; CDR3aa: CASSHSYEQYF; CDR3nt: TGTGCCAGCAGCCACTCCTACGAGCAGTACTTC
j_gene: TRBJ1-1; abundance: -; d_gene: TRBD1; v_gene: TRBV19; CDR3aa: CASSLNRGGTEAFF; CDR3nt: TGTGCCAGTAGCCTAAACAGGGGAGGCACTGAAGCTTTCTTT
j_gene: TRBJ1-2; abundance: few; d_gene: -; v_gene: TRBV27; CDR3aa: CASRRSSGKNYGYTF; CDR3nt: TGTGCCAGCAGAAGATCGTCCGGGAAAAACTATGGCTACACCTTC
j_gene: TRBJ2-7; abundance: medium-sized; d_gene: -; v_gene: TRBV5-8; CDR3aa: CASSPPFLTSLTYEQYF; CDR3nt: TGTGCCAGCAGCCCCCCGTTTCTCACTTCCCTTACCTACGAGCAGTACTTC
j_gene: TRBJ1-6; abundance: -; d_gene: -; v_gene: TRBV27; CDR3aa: CASSLDSYISPLHF; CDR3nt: TGTGCCAGCAGTTTAGACAGCTATATTTCACCCCTCCACTTT
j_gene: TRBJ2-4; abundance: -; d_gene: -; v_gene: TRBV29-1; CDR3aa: CSVFQGAKNIQYF; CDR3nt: TGCAGCGTTTTTCAGGGGGCCAAAAACATTCAGTACTTC
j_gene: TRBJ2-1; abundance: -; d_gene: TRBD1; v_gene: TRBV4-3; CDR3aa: CASSQERTGNNEQFF; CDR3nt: TGCGCCAGCAGCCAAGAAAGGACAGGGAACAATGAGCAGTTCTTC
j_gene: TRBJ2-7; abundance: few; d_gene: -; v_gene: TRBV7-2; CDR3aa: CASSRTGTYEQYF; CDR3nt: TGTGCCAGCAGCCGTACAGGGACCTACGAGCAGTACTTC
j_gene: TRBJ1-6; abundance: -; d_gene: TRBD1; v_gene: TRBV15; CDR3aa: CATSRGWLAGQGRRSPLHF; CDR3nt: TGTGCCACCAGCAGAGGTTGGTTGGCGGGACAGGGGCGAAGGTCACCCCTCCACTTT
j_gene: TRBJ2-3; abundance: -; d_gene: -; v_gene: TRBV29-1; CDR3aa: CSVTPGSTDTQYF; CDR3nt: TGCAGCGTGACCCCAGGGAGCACAGATACGCAGTATTTT
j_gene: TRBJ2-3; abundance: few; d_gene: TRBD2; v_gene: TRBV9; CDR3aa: CASSTGLADSDTQYF; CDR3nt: TGTGCCAGCAGCACGGGACTAGCGGATTCAGATACGCAGTATTTT
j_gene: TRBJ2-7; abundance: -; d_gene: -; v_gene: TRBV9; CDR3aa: CASSGRDTVGEQYF; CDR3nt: TGTGCCAGCTCCGGCCGGGACACCGTCGGAGAGCAGTACTTC
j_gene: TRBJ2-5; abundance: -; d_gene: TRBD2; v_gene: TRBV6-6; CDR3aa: CASSYSISGAQETQYF; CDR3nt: TGTGCCAGCAGTTACTCGATTAGCGGGGCTCAAGAGACCCAGTACTTC
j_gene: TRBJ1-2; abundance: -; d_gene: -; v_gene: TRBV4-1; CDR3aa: CASSQESYRDIYGYTF; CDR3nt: TGCGCCAGCAGCCAAGAATCATACCGGGACATCTATGGCTACACCTTC
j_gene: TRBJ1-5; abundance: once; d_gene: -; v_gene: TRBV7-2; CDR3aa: CASSLDRSNQPQHF; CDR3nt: TGTGCCAGCAGTTTAGACAGGTCCAATCAGCCCCAGCATTTT
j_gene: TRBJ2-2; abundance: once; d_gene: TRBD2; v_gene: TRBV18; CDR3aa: CASSRLAGQNTGELFF; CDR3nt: TGTGCCAGCTCACGACTAGCGGGACAGAACACCGGGGAGCTGTTTTTT
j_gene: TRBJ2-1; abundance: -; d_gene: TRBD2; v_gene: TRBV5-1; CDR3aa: CASSLDSAGGYNEQFF; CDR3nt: TGCGCCAGCAGCTTGGATTCAGCGGGGGGGTACAATGAGCAGTTCTTC
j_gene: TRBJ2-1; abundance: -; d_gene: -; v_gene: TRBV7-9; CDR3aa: CASSPRVYEQFF; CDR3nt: TGTGCCAGCAGCCCCAGGGTGTATGAGCAGTTCTTC